This T cell receptor beta chain was identified during a study of tumor-infiltrating lymphocytes in oesophageal squamous cell carcinoma. Judged by abundance, this clonotype is medium-sized (0.01 to 0.1%). One entry per CDR3 protein results from TCRdb running MiXCR on the PCR reads. The sample records several thousand distinct CDR3 sequences, 19% being singletons. This CDR3 has 13 residues. The V gene lost 1 base and the J gene lost 11 bases, with 12 bases spanning the gap. CDR1 is SGHVS and CDR2 is FQNEAQ in the germline V gene. The rearrangement uses TRBV7-8 and TRBJ2-1, with D possibly being TRBD1 (6 bases). This receptor was taken from a male donor with esophageal squamous cell carcinoma. The sequenced material came from normal esophageal tissue next to the tumor. CDR3 DNA sequence: TGTGCCAGCAGCTTAGAACGGGACACCAAGCAGTTCTTC. Protein sequence: CASSLERDTKQFF.